This TCR beta chain was recovered during a study of CD8 T cells in Susac syndrome (dated by TCRdb to the late 2010s). For the wider study: The study used repertoire sequencing to test whether antigen drove CD8+ T cell activation and differentiation in Susac syndrome. The study compared CD8+ T cell repertoire clonality among 12 healthy donors, approximately 14 Susac syndrome patients and about 16 multiple sclerosis patients. Overall results and qualifications from the work: The study acknowledged that relatively few individuals were included in the TCR sequencing and HLA analysis.

Spanning cysteine to phenylalanine, the CDR3 consists of 12 amino acids. Only the CDR3 region is kept as DNA, spanning 36 bases read in frame from base 1. V loses 5 bases of germline sequence and J loses 5 bases, and the interval between the two ends is 9 bases. The germline V gene sets CDR1 to LGHNA and CDR2 to YNFKEQ. High-throughput TCR beta sequencing profiled peripheral blood CD8+ and CD4+ T cells from healthy donors, Susac syndrome patients and multiple sclerosis patients. Healthy donors were included as age- and sex-matched controls. Bulk CD8+ and CD4+ T cells were purified magnetically by negative isolation, whereas CD8+ TEMRA cells were enriched by FACS. Blood was drawn into EDTA tubes, processed within 24 hours, and PBMCs were isolated by density gradient centrifugation. PBMCs intended for TCR sequencing were cryopreserved in liquid nitrogen and thawed later in a water bath at 37 degrees C. The sorted or isolated CD4+, CD8+ and CD8+ TEMRA cells reached a purity of at least 90%.

RNA was extracted with the RNeasy kit and 0.5 to 1 ug was reverse transcribed using random hexamers. The immunoSEQ multiplex PCR assay, which covers 54 Vbeta and 13 Jbeta segments, was used to amplify TCR beta CDR3 regions. Bias from PCR amplification was corrected by using a synthetic template baseline for primer optimization and for computational correction. For the original study's pipeline: Reads were annotated to V, D and J genes according to IMGT and were analyzed with immunoSEQ Analyzer, with only productive sequences retained. To calculate clonality, Shannon entropy was normalized by log2 of the number of productive unique sequences and then subtracted from one. For each patient and control, public and private clones were evaluated among the 100 most prevalent clones. A clone was defined as Susac-specific if it was absent from the healthy and MS cohorts, from 1052 published viral clones and from other ImmuneACCESS disease sequences. TCRdb trimmed public reads at Q25 via fastp, called clones via MiXCR and kept in-frame beta chains. Rows are unified per CDR3 protein, each entry keeping the most common DNA and genes. The V and J calls reflect TCRdb's pipeline rather than the authors' work. The sample table lists fewer than 65,000 distinct CDR3 sequences, approximately 94% of them with a count of one. Clones ranked in the top ten supply 0.15% to 0.2% of the sample.

Comment on this clonotype: Its antigen is unknown. No much larger clone is present one base from it, and per-base qualities are unavailable.

The chain is encoded by TRBV4-2 joined to TRBJ1-1, and the D gene may be TRBD1, 5 bases matching. Sequenced input: CD8+ T cells from PBMCs. This clonotype was obtained from a human donor in good health. The DNA sequence follows: TGTGCCAGCAGCTCCGGGGGAACTGAAGCTTTCTTT. Protein translation: CASSSGGTEAFF.